The entry below gives a single T cell receptor beta chain sequence along with its context. Trimming left V 5 bases short and J 3 bases short, with 10 bases between. Germline V gene data show CDR1 as LGHDT and CDR2 as YNNKEL (reference sequence). This CDR3 spans 13 amino acids. The data originate from a study of blood T cell repertoires in COVID-19. Study in general: Specimens from acute and convalescent COVID-19 originated in the United States, Italy and Spain.

Followed over time, Seattle patients had been enrolled while infection was active. Under the authors' procedure: Cell counts per sample came from amplifying reference gene primers. Data came from immunoSEQ multiplex PCR; TCRdb stores just in-frame clones and leaves some out. That table gives V, J and clone size, and the DNA gave D and trimming. Of some 240,000 clones in the sample, 70% to 90% were seen once. The rearrangement uses TRBV3-1 (or the pseudogene TRBV3-2) and TRBJ1-1; D call uncertain. The material sequenced was peripheral blood. The source is a woman in her 70s with COVID-19, enrolled during active disease. The CDR3 loop is CASSSRHDTEAFF. The CDR3 DNA is TGTGCCAGCAGCTCCCGACATGACACTGAAGCTTTCTTT.